A single sample is the source of the 19 T cell receptor beta chains below, sequenced in a study of breast tumors, draining lymph nodes, adjacent tissues. One entry per CDR3 protein results from TCRdb running MiXCR on the multiplex PCR reads. The sample holds tens of thousands of distinct CDR3 sequences, roughly 41% seen once. Material: breast tumor tissue. These receptor sequences come from a female donor with breast cancer. Some clones in this sample may be carry-over from other donors' samples.

This clonotype occurred many times. The chain has TRBV7-3 and TRBJ2-2; D may be TRBD1 (6 bases). The CDR3 covers 15 residues. Germline V gene data show CDR1 as SGHTA and CDR2 as FQGTGA. Between the trimmed V and J ends, which lost 3 bases and 5 bases, there was a span of 13 bases. In DNA, the CDR3 is TGTGCCAGCAGCTTGGACAGACCCGAAACCGGGGAGCTGTTTTTT. Amino acids: CASSLDRPETGELFF.

CDR3 amino acids: CASGTGVGNSYEQYF. For the CDR3, the DNA is TGTGCCAGCGGGACAGGGGTTGGTAACTCCTACGAGCAGTACTTC. The chain couples TRBV9 to TRBJ2-7, with 10 bases that match TRBD1. Per germline, CDR1 SGDLS and CDR2 YYNGEE. Germline trimming cut 7 bases from V and 0 bases from J; bases unmatched to any gene: 7. The CDR3 length is 15 residues.

This clonotype was detected many times. DNA for the CDR3: TGTGCCAGCAGACTGCAGACTAGCGGGTCCTACTACGAGCAGTACTTC. It translates to CASRLQTSGSYYEQYF. The chain carries TRBV6-6 and TRBJ2-7, with TRBD2 matching over 10 bases. J was trimmed by 3 bases and V by 6 bases; bases with no gene match: 11. The CDR3 extends over 16 amino acids. Germline lookup yields CDR1 MNHNY and CDR2 SVGAGI (reference sequence).

This clonotype was seen a handful of times. This chain connects TRBV19 to TRBJ1-1; perhaps TRBD1 as D (6 bases). V was cut by 6 bases and J by 5 bases, with 19 bases left in between. CDR1 and CDR2 (germline): LNHDA, SQIVND (reference sequence). The CDR3 covers 15 residues. The CDR3 DNA is TGTGCCAGTAGGGAGGGCGTTGGGGGCCGTACTGAAGCTTTCTTT. Protein product: CASREGVGGRTEAFF.

The chain has TRBV4-3 and TRBJ2-7; 10 bases are a match to TRBD1. The germline V gene has CDR1 LGHNA and CDR2 YSLEER. This CDR3 contains 15 residues. Trimming cost V 4 bases and J 2 bases; bases outside gene matches: 5. CDR3 sequence (DNA): TGCGCCAGCAGCCTTGCAGGGACAGGGGCCTACGAGCAGTACTTC. Residues: CASSLAGTGAYEQYF.

The chain uses TRBV12-3 or TRBV12-4 and TRBJ2-3; D might be TRBD2 (6 bases). This CDR3 is 16 amino acids long. V was clipped by 6 bases and J by 5 bases, with 21 bases between them. This CDR3 reads CASSLRGSAGRDTQYF. CDR3 coding DNA: TGTGCCAGCAGCTTAAGGGGCTCGGCGGGGCGAGATACGCAGTATTTT.

This clonotype was seen many times. The V call is TRBV5-1, the J call TRBJ1-2, with a possible D match to TRBD1 (6 bases). V was cut by 6 bases and J by 4 bases, with 16 bases left in between. Germline CDR1 reads SGHRS; CDR2 reads YFSETQ. The CDR3 contains 14 residues. The CDR3 reads CASKPGGEIYGYTF. CDR3 nucleotides: TGCGCCAGCAAACCCGGGGGCGAAATCTATGGCTACACCTTC.

This clonotype was picked up many times. The rearrangement joins TRBV6-5 to TRBJ2-1; 10 nucleotides agree with TRBD2. Losses at the gene ends were 4 bases for V and 8 bases for J; bases not matched to a gene: 5. Germline V CDR1 and CDR2: MNHEY, SVGAGI. This CDR3 has 14 residues. The CDR3 DNA is TGTGCCAGCAGTTCCGGGACTAGCGACGATGAGCAGTTCTTC. Translating it yields CASSSGTSDDEQFF.

The sample holds many counts of this clonotype. The J gene is TRBJ2-3, the V gene TRBV20-1, with D maybe TRBD2 (6 bases). Trimming cost V 5 bases and J 2 bases, with 17 bases left between them. The germline gives CDR1 DFQATT, CDR2 SNEGSKA (reference sequence). The length of the CDR3 is 15 residues. The CDR3 reads CSAGDSDRLTDTQYF. CDR3 DNA: TGCAGTGCTGGGGACTCTGACCGACTCACAGATACGCAGTATTTT.

This clonotype was picked up many times. One end of the junction varies from germline; a read error may be responsible. This rearrangement joins TRBV7-2 to TRBJ1-4; D remains unclear. Germline CDR1 is SGHTA and CDR2 is FQGNSA. The CDR3 totals 12 residues. CDR3 residues: CASNKPGEKLLF. CDR3 coding DNA: TGTGCCAGCAACAAGCCCGGCGAAAAACTGCTTTTT.

This clonotype was seen at least ten times. The V call is TRBV20-1, the J call TRBJ1-5; D not certain. The germline gives CDR1 DFQATT, CDR2 SNEGSKA (reference sequence). The CDR3 is 13 residues long. The V and J ends lost 3 bases and 6 bases respectively, with 12 bases between them. In DNA, the CDR3 is TGCAGTGCTAGCGGCTATCTGGGTCAGCCCCAGCATTTT. This codes for CSASGYLGQPQHF.

This chain links TRBV19 with TRBJ2-1; D is possibly TRBD1 or TRBD2 (5 bases each). This CDR3 region has 15 residues. Trimming removed 7 bases at V and 9 bases at J, with 22 bases between. Germline V CDR1 and CDR2: LNHDA, SQIVND (reference sequence). The CDR3 region has the DNA TGTGCCAGTACCCACGACAGCGGACGGCGTGGTGAGCAGTTCTTC. Translated: CASTHDSGRRGEQFF.

The CDR3 loop reads CASSQDPLAQGTPLHF. CDR3 nucleotide sequence: TGTGCCAGCAGCCAAGATCCCCTAGCGCAGGGGACACCCCTCCACTTT. This sequence joins TRBV3-1 and TRBJ1-6; D is perhaps TRBD1 (6 bases). This CDR3 spans 16 amino acids. The V gene lost 0 bases and the J gene lost 11 bases, with 17 bases spanning the gap. CDR1 is LGHDT, CDR2 YNNKEL, per germline (reference sequence).

The chain uses TRBV28 and TRBJ2-5, with TRBD2 identical over 8 bases. The CDR3 runs 16 residues. Losses at the gene ends were 4 bases for V and 2 bases for J; bases not matched to a gene: 9. The V gene's germline CDR1 is MDHEN and CDR2 SYDVKM. CDR3 sequence (DNA): TGTGCCAGCAGTTCCTCCGTGAGCGGGAGTCAAGAGACCCAGTACTTC. Translation gives CASSSSVSGSQETQYF.

The rearrangement links TRBV10-3 to TRBJ1-5; possibly TRBD1 for D (5 bases). Germline V gives CDR1 ENHRY, CDR2 SYGVKD. This CDR3 is 15 amino acids long. With 4 bases removed from V and 7 bases from J, the gap between germline ends came to 17 bases. The CDR3 region is CAISVRGGSGQPQHF. In nucleotides, the CDR3 is TGTGCCATCAGTGTGCGGGGGGGTAGCGGGCAGCCCCAGCATTTT.

This clonotype has ten or more counts. The chain employs TRBV6-1 and TRBJ2-6, with D possibly being TRBD1 (6 bases). V shed 5 bases and J shed 1 base, with 9 bases lying between them. The CDR3 has 15 amino acids. The germline V gene has CDR1 MNHNS and CDR2 SASEGT. CDR3 residues: CASSLQGSGANVLTF. The CDR3 DNA is TGTGCCAGCAGTCTACAGGGTTCTGGGGCCAACGTCCTGACTTTC.

A single count supports this clonotype. This chain joins TRBV19 and TRBJ1-5; 11 bases line up with TRBD1. This CDR3 spans 14 amino acids. The J segment lost 6 bases and the V segment lost 5 bases, leaving 3 bases of the junction unmatched. Germline CDR1 LNHDA, CDR2 SQIVND (reference sequence). The CDR3 DNA reads TGTGCCAGTAGTTGGACAGGGGGCAGTCAGCCCCAGCATTTT. Encoded protein: CASSWTGGSQPQHF. Based on the CDR3 plus reference TRBV19 and TRBJ1-5, the full variable domain is DGGITQSPKYLFRKEGQNVTLSCEQNLNHDAMYWYRQDPGQGLRLIYYSQIVNDFQKGDIAEGYSVSREKKESFPLTVTSAQKNPTAFYLCASSWTGGSQPQHFGDGTRLSIL.

To note about this clonotype: The junction departs from germline at one end; a sequencing error may be responsible. This sequence joins TRBV3-1 and TRBJ1-1; tentatively, D is TRBD1 (5 bases). This CDR3 comprises 14 residues. Germline V gene sequence: CDR1 LGHDT, CDR2 YNNKEL (reference sequence). The CDR3 protein is CASSLARAGTEAFF. CDR3 in DNA: TGTGCCAGCAGCCTCGCCAGGGCAGGCACTGAAGCCTTCTTT.

V is TRBV20-1 and J is TRBJ1-2; D uncertain. This CDR3 region has 14 residues. Looked up from germline, CDR1 is DFQATT and CDR2 is SNEGSKA (reference sequence). With 3 bases removed from V and 4 bases from J, the gap between germline ends came to 15 bases. The CDR3 loop is CSASLEGALYGYTF. The CDR3 nucleotides are TGCAGTGCTAGCCTCGAAGGAGCCCTCTATGGCTACACCTTC.